Shown below are 27 T cell receptor beta chains from a single sample sequenced in a study of memory CD4+ T cells and cytomegalovirus serostatus (dated by TCRdb to about 2019). A FACSAria II was used to sort memory CD4+ T cells, defined as single viable CD3+CD4+CD8-CD45RO+ cells. Libraries came from the immunoSEQ multiplex PCR assay. TCRdb provides this immuneACCESS table in a form limited to in-frame rearrangements. Some clones are lacking; in checked studies, under half of them reflect an unresolved V gene, and why the rest are absent is not known. The sample table records under 55,000 clones; around 80% of these occur just once. Under 2% of the sample is in the top ten clones. What was sequenced was memory CD4+ T cells from blood. These TCRs come from an adult in good health and CMV-seronegative.

The chain carries TRBV2 and TRBJ1-1, with D perhaps matching TRBD1 (6 bases). Germline values: CDR1 SNHLY, CDR2 FYNNEI. This CDR3 has 13 amino acids. Trimming took off 3 bases at V and 4 bases at J, with 9 bases between the two ends. CDR3 amino acids: CASSDDRTTEAFF. CDR3 DNA: TGTGCCAGCAGTGATGACAGGACCACTGAAGCTTTCTTT. Supplemented by reference TRBV2 and TRBJ1-1, the full variable domain reads EPEVTQTPSHQVTQMGQEVILRCVPISNHLYFYWYRQILGQKVEFLVSFYNNEISEKSEIFDDQFSVERPDGSNFTLKIRSTKLEDSAMYFCASSDDRTTEAFFGQGTRLTVV.

In its sample, this clone was seen a few times. V gene TRBV18 combines with J gene TRBJ1-1; no clear D gene. The CDR3 covers 16 residues. Germline values: CDR1 KGHSH, CDR2 LQKENI. Trimming shortened V by 0 bases and J by 1 base, and 12 bases separated the two germline ends. The CDR3 here is CASSPPSWQTNTEAFF. DNA of the CDR3: TGTGCCAGCTCACCACCTTCGTGGCAGACGAACACTGAAGCTTTCTTT.

V gene TRBV2 combines with J gene TRBJ1-1; no definite D call. CDR1 SNHLY and CDR2 FYNNEI come from the germline V gene. V shed 6 bases and J shed 3 bases, with 14 bases lying between them. There are 14 residues in the CDR3. The CDR3 DNA follows: TGTGCCAGCAGCCCGCTGACAACCGACACTGAAGCTTTCTTT. Encoded protein: CASSPLTTDTEAFF.

This clone was observed a single time. V and J are TRBV19 and TRBJ1-2, with unresolved D. The length of the CDR3 is 14 residues. Germline V gives CDR1 LNHDA, CDR2 SQIVND (reference sequence). The germline V and J ends were trimmed by 7 bases and 1 base, with 13 bases remaining between them. The CDR3 is CASTLSGFNYGYTF. The CDR3 nucleotides read TGTGCCAGTACCCTTTCGGGCTTTAACTATGGCTACACCTTC. Based on the CDR3 plus reference TRBV19 and TRBJ1-2, the full variable domain is DGGITQSPKYLFRKEGQNVTLSCEQNLNHDAMYWYRQDPGQGLRLIYYSQIVNDFQKGDIAEGYSVSREKKESFPLTVTSAQKNPTAFYLCASTLSGFNYGYTFGSGTRLTVV.

CDR3 sequence: CASSLRGGHGQETQYF. CDR3 sequence (DNA): TGTGCCAGCAGCTTGAGGGGGGGGCATGGCCAAGAGACCCAGTACTTC. The V call is TRBV5-6, the J call TRBJ2-5, with a possible D match to TRBD2 (7 bases). Germline-derived CDR1 and CDR2 are SGHDT and YYEEEE. Trimming took off 1 base at V and 1 base at J, with 14 bases between the two ends. CDR3 length: 16 residues.

This clone was observed a single time. The V gene is TRBV11-1, the J gene TRBJ2-3; 12 bases fit TRBD2. CDR1 and CDR2 from the germline V gene are SGHAT and FQDESV (reference sequence). The CDR3 consists of 16 residues. After removal of 4 bases from V and 4 bases from J, the junction contained 6 bases not matched to a gene. In DNA, the CDR3 is TGTGCCAGCAGCTCCCCTAGCGGGGGGGCCGCAGATACGCAGTATTTT. Translation gives CASSSPSGGAADTQYF.

The chain combines TRBV6-5 with TRBJ2-3; 8 bases match TRBD2. Germline lookup yields CDR1 MNHEY and CDR2 SVGAGI. The CDR3 is made up of 13 amino acids. J lost 9 bases, V lost 6 bases, and 8 bases had no gene match. The CDR3 region is CASRERERGTQYF. The CDR3 DNA follows: TGTGCCAGCAGGGAGCGGGAGAGGGGAACGCAGTATTTT.

V gene TRBV11-3 combines with J gene TRBJ2-1; 8 nucleotides match TRBD1. Germline V gene lookup returns CDR1 SGHNT and CDR2 YENEEA. The CDR3 loop spans 15 amino acids. After removal of 5 bases from V and 0 bases from J, the junction contained 3 bases not matched to a gene. CDR3 DNA sequence: TGTGCCAGCAGCCGGGGACAGGTCTCCTACAATGAGCAGTTCTTC. Translating gives CASSRGQVSYNEQFF.

The chain employs TRBV28 and TRBJ2-3; D is unclear. Trimming removed 4 bases at V and 1 base at J, with 15 bases between. The CDR3 runs to 16 residues. The V gene's germline CDR1 is MDHEN and CDR2 SYDVKM. The CDR3 is CASSSLPRGGTDTQYF. Written as DNA, the CDR3 is TGTGCCAGCAGTTCCCTCCCTCGCGGAGGCACAGATACGCAGTATTTT.

The genes are TRBV7-2 and TRBJ2-3; 9 bases fit TRBD1. V gave up 1 base and J gave up 4 bases; unmatched junction bases: 3. The germline CDR1 and CDR2 sequences are SGHTA and FQGNSA. The CDR3 sequence is 15 residues long. CDR3 residues: CASSLDRQGADTQYF. CDR3 coding DNA: TGTGCCAGCAGCTTAGATCGACAGGGGGCAGATACGCAGTATTTT.

This clone was observed a single time. The chain couples TRBV7-2 to TRBJ2-2, with TRBD2 matching over 9 bases. CDR3 size: 14 residues. Trimming took 2 bases from V and 8 from J; bases not matched to a gene: 3. The germline gives CDR1 SGHTA, CDR2 FQGNSA. CDR3 coding DNA: TGTGCCAGCAGCTTAAAGGCGGGAGGGGGGGAGCTGTTTTTT. This translates into CASSLKAGGGELFF.

The V and J genes are TRBV2 and TRBJ2-3; perhaps TRBD1 as D (7 bases). Trimming took off 8 bases at V and 2 bases at J, with 14 bases between the two ends. Germline values: CDR1 SNHLY, CDR2 FYNNEI. CDR3 length: 14 residues. This CDR3 is CASGGTADTDTQYF. As DNA, the CDR3 is TGTGCCAGCGGAGGGACAGCGGACACAGATACGCAGTATTTT.

This clone came up a few times. The chain joins TRBV10-2 to TRBJ2-7; D possibly corresponds to TRBD2 (5 bases). Germline CDR1 reads WSHSY; CDR2 reads SAAADI. This CDR3 is built from 14 residues. Trimming pared 2 bases from V and 5 bases from J, leaving 13 bases between. CDR3 in amino acids: CASSEGLARDEQYF. DNA for the CDR3: TGCGCCAGCAGTGAGGGCCTAGCCCGGGACGAGCAGTACTTC.

The V gene is TRBV11-3, the J gene TRBJ1-2, with unresolved D. This CDR3 has 13 amino acids. V gave up 1 base and J gave up 8 bases, with 11 bases separating them. The germline gives CDR1 SGHNT, CDR2 YENEEA. The CDR3 region has the DNA TGTGCCAGCAGCTTAGGGGCCGGGCGCGGCTACACCTTC. Protein: CASSLGAGRGYTF.

This clone was seen just once. The genes are TRBV7-9 and TRBJ1-2; no clear D. The germline V gene has CDR1 SEHNR and CDR2 FQNEAQ (reference sequence). V lost 5 bases and J 3 bases, leaving 13 bases between the germline ends. The CDR3 spans 14 residues. DNA of the CDR3: TGTGCCAGCAGCCCCGAGGGAGTCGACTATGGCTACACCTTC. Translated: CASSPEGVDYGYTF.

This clone was seen more than once but under ten times. The V call is TRBV25-1, the J call TRBJ2-7, with D tentatively TRBD1 or TRBD2 (5 bases each). V was pared by 5 bases and J by 3 bases, with 14 bases between. The germline V gene encodes CDR1 MGHDK and CDR2 SYGVNS. The CDR3 is 14 residues long. CDR3 sequence: CASSKVGGVYEQYF. In DNA, the CDR3 is TGTGCCAGCAGTAAGGTTGGGGGAGTCTACGAGCAGTACTTC.

The V and J genes are TRBV19 and TRBJ2-5; a possible D gene is TRBD1 (6 bases). Germline CDR1 and CDR2: LNHDA and SQIVND (reference sequence). The CDR3 totals 15 residues. With 1 base removed from V and 4 bases from J, the gap between germline ends came to 13 bases. CDR3: CASSIGAGVIETQYF. CDR3 nucleotide sequence: TGTGCCAGTAGTATAGGCGCAGGGGTCATAGAGACCCAGTACTTC. The full variable domain, rest sourced from reference TRBV19 and TRBJ2-5, is DGGITQSPKYLFRKEGQNVTLSCEQNLNHDAMYWYRQDPGQGLRLIYYSQIVNDFQKGDIAEGYSVSREKKESFPLTVTSAQKNPTAFYLCASSIGAGVIETQYFGPGTRLLVL.

V usage is TRBV27 and J usage is TRBJ2-1; D is tentatively TRBD1 or TRBD2 (5 bases each). CDR1 and CDR2 from the germline V gene are MNHEY and SMNVEV (reference sequence). This CDR3 has 16 residues. The V and J ends lost 0 bases and 0 bases respectively, with 9 bases between them. The CDR3 region has the DNA TGTGCCAGCAGTTTATCGGGGACGCGCTCCTACAATGAGCAGTTCTTC. Translated: CASSLSGTRSYNEQFF.

A few counts support this clone. Other DNA sequences from this sample encode an identical CDR3 as well. The V call is TRBV6-1, the J call TRBJ2-7, with no clear D. The CDR3 spans 12 residues. V dropped 3 bases and J dropped 4 bases, with 7 bases sitting between them. Germline CDR1 and CDR2: MNHNS and SASEGT. Written as DNA, the CDR3 is TGTGCCAGCAGTGAGGTAGGGTACGAGCAGTACTTC. Translated, it gives CASSEVGYEQYF.

This sequence joins TRBV7-8 and TRBJ2-7, with D unresolved. The V end was cut by 5 bases, the J end by 7 bases, with 18 bases between. CDR1 is SGHVS and CDR2 is FQNEAQ in the germline V gene. CDR3 length: 14 amino acids. CDR3 loop: CASSPFVRGEEQYF. CDR3 nucleotide sequence: TGTGCCAGCAGCCCCTTTGTGAGAGGAGAGGAGCAGTACTTC.

The chain couples TRBV7-2 to TRBJ2-3; 11 bases are a match to TRBD2. The ends lost 5 bases at V and 5 bases at J; junction bases unmatched: 3. CDR3 length: 14 amino acids. CDR1 and CDR2 (germline): SGHTA, FQGNSA. CDR3 DNA sequence: TGTGCCAGCAGCCTTGGGACTAGCGGAGATACGCAGTATTTT. This sequence encodes CASSLGTSGDTQYF. The complete variable domain, with remaining parts taken from reference TRBV7-2 and TRBJ2-3, reads GAGVSQSPSNKVTEKGKDVELRCDPISGHTALYWYRQSLGQGLEFLIYFQGNSAPDKSGLPSDRFSAERTGGSVSTLTIQRTQQEDSAVYLCASSLGTSGDTQYFGPGTRLTVL.

This chain connects TRBV5-4 to TRBJ2-3; 7 bases fit TRBD2. The germline CDR1 and CDR2 sequences are SGHNT and YYREEE (reference sequence). The CDR3 covers 15 residues. V gave up 2 bases and J gave up 1 base; unmatched junction bases: 4. The CDR3 protein is CASSLAGPRTDTQYF. CDR3 bases: TGTGCCAGCAGCTTAGCGGGACCCCGCACAGATACGCAGTATTTT.

V is TRBV6-5 and J is TRBJ2-7, with 10 bases identical to TRBD2. V shed 5 bases, J shed 4 bases, and the junction held 5 bases outside the gene matches. The V gene's germline CDR1 is MNHEY and CDR2 SVGAGI. The CDR3 spans 14 residues. DNA of the CDR3: TGTGCCAGCAGTCCGGGACTAGCGTCATACGAGCAGTACTTC. This encodes CASSPGLASYEQYF.

This sequence joins TRBV28 and TRBJ2-3; either TRBD1 or TRBD2 may fit D (6 bases each). This CDR3 has 13 residues. Trimming removed 8 bases from V and 6 bases from J, with 15 bases in between. Germline V gene lookup returns CDR1 MDHEN and CDR2 SYDVKM. Here the CDR3 reads CASLGGGDDTQYF. CDR3 in DNA: TGTGCCAGCTTGGGGGGCGGTGATGATACGCAGTATTTT.

This chain links TRBV9 with TRBJ1-4; weak D call: TRBD1 (6 bases). The germline V and J ends were trimmed by 3 bases and 5 bases, with 14 bases remaining between them. The CDR3 consists of 15 residues. Germline loops: CDR1 SGDLS, CDR2 YYNGEE. CDR3 amino acids: CASSAETGRNEKLFF. DNA of the CDR3: TGTGCCAGCAGCGCCGAAACAGGGAGGAATGAAAAACTGTTTTTT. Combining the CDR3 with reference TRBV9 and TRBJ1-4 gives the whole variable domain DSGVTQTPKHLITATGQRVTLRCSPRSGDLSVYWYQQSLDQGLQFLIQYYNGEERAKGNILERFSAQQFPDLHSELNLSSLELGDSALYFCASSAETGRNEKLFFGSGTQLSVL.

The chain links TRBV4-3 to TRBJ2-3; 14 nucleotides match TRBD2. Germline V gene lookup returns CDR1 LGHNA and CDR2 YSLEER. Losses at the gene ends were 6 bases for V and 2 bases for J; bases not matched to a gene: 7. CDR3 length: 17 residues. CDR3 nucleotides: TGCGCCAGCAGTCCTTGGACTAGCGGGGGGCTCACAGATACGCAGTATTTT. This gives the protein CASSPWTSGGLTDTQYF.

The rearrangement links TRBV4-3 to TRBJ1-6, with a tentative D call TRBD1 (5 bases). Germline-derived CDR1 and CDR2 are LGHNA and YSLEER. V was trimmed by 4 bases and J by 9 bases, leaving 13 bases between them. The CDR3 runs to 14 residues. The CDR3 DNA reads TGCGCCAGCAGCCCGGAGCAGGGCGGTTCACCCCTCCACTTT. Translation: CASSPEQGGSPLHF.